One T cell receptor (beta chain) is described in this entry. The source of the sample is a study of shared clonotypes between healthy human individuals. The ends were cut back, 2 bases at V and 2 bases at J, with 7 bases in the middle. Germline CDR1 is MDHEN and CDR2 is SYDVKM. This CDR3 is built from 13 residues. TCRdb keeps only in-frame clones here, not all; method: immunoSEQ multiplex PCR. The sample lists a few hundred thousand clones, roughly 85% occurring once. The genes are TRBV28 and TRBJ2-7; tentatively, D is TRBD1 (5 bases). The material sequenced was PBMCs. The TCR comes from a woman aged 40 to 50 in good health. Some clones in this sample may be carry-over from other donors' samples. The CDR3 DNA reads as TGTGCCAGCAGTTTACTGGGGCCCTACGAGCAGTACTTC. Its protein product is CASSLLGPYEQYF.